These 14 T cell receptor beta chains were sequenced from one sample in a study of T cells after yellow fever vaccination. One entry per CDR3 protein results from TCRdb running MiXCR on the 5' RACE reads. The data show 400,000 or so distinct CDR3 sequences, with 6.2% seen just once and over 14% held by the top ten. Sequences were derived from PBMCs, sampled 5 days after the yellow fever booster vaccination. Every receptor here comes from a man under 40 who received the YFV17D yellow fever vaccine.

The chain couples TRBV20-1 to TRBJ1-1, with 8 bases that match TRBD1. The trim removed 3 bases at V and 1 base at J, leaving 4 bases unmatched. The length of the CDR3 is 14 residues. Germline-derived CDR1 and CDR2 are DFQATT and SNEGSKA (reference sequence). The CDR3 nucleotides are TGCAGTGCTAGGCCAGGGGGCGCGAACACTGAAGCTTTCTTT. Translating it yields CSARPGGANTEAFF.

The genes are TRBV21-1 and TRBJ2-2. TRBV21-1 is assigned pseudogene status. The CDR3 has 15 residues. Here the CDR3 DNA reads TGTGCCAGCAGCAACAGCGGGAGAAACACCGGGGAGCTGTTTTTT. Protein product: CASSNSGRNTGELFF.

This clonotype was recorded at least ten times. CDR3 in amino acids: CSASTTRSETQYF. CDR3 bases: TGCAGTGCTAGCACGACTAGATCGGAGACCCAGTACTTC. The chain recombines TRBV20-1 with TRBJ2-5; D is possibly TRBD2 (6 bases). The CDR3 extends over 13 amino acids. Germline loops: CDR1 DFQATT, CDR2 SNEGSKA (reference sequence). V lost 3 bases, J lost 5 bases, and 13 bases lay in between.

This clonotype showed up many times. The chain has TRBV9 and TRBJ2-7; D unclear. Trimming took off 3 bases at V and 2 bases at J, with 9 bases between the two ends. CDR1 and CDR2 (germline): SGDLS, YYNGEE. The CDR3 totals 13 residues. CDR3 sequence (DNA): TGTGCCAGCAGCGCCCAGCCAGCCTACGAGCAGTACTTC. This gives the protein CASSAQPAYEQYF.

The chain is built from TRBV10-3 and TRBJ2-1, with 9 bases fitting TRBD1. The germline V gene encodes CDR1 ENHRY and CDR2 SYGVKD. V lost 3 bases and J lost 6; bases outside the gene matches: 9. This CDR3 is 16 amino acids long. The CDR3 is CAISDPGQGPLNEQFF. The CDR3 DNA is TGTGCCATCAGTGATCCTGGACAGGGGCCACTCAATGAGCAGTTCTTC.

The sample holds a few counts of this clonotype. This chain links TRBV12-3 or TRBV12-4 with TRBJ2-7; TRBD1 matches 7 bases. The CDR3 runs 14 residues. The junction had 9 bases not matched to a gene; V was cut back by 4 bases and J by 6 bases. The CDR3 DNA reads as TGTGCCAGCAGTTCACAACAGGGGTTCGCCGAGCAGTACTTC. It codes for CASSSQQGFAEQYF.

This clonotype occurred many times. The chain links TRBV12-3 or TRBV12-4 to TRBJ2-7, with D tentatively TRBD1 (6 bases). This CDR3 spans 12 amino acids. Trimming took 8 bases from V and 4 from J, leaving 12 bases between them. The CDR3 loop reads CASGPQGYEQYF. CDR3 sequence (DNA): TGTGCCAGCGGACCACAGGGATACGAGCAGTACTTC.

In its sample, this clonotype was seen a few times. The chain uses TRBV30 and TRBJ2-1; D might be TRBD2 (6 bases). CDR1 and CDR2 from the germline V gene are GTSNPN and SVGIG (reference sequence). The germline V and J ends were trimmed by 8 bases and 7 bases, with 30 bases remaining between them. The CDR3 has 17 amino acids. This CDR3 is CAQDLPKGRPEGNEQFF. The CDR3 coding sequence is TGTGCCCAGGACCTTCCAAAGGGGCGTCCGGAGGGAAATGAGCAGTTCTTC.

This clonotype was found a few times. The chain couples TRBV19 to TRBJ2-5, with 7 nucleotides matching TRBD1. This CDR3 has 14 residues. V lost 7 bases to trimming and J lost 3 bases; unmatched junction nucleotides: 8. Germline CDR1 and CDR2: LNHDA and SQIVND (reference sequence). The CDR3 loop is CASKPQGSKETQYF. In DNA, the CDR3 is TGTGCCAGTAAGCCACAGGGGAGTAAAGAGACCCAGTACTTC.

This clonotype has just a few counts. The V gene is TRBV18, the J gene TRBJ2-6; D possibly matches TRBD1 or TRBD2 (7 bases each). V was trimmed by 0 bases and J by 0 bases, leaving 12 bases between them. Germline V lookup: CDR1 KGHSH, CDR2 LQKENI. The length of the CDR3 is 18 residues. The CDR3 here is CASSPPAGGVSGANVLTF. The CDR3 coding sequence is TGTGCCAGCTCACCACCCGCAGGGGGGGTCTCTGGGGCCAACGTCCTGACTTTC.

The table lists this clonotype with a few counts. For the CDR3, the DNA is TGTGCCAGCACCCTAGGCCCTAGCGGGATTTATGAGCAGTTCTTC. It yields the protein CASTLGPSGIYEQFF. The chain joins TRBV6-2 or TRBV6-3 to TRBJ2-1; 9 nucleotides match TRBD2. CDR3 size: 15 residues. With 7 bases clipped from V and 8 bases from J, the junction kept 12 bases outside the gene matches. Germline V lookup: CDR1 MNHEY, CDR2 SVGEGT.

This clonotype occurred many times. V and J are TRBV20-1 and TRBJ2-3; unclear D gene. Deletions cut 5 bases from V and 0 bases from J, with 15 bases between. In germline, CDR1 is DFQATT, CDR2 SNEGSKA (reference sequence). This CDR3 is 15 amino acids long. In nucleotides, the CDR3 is TGCAGTGCTCTACAGCAATCTTCTAGCACAGATACGCAGTATTTT. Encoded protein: CSALQQSSSTDTQYF.

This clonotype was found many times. In DNA, the CDR3 is TGCAGTGCTAGAGACCGAGGGGGGGATACGCAGTATTTT. It yields the protein CSARDRGGDTQYF. The chain links TRBV20-1 to TRBJ2-3; D may be TRBD1 or TRBD2 (6 bases each). This CDR3 has 13 amino acids. V was pared by 0 bases and J by 6 bases, with 10 bases between. CDR1 and CDR2 from the germline V gene are DFQATT and SNEGSKA (reference sequence).

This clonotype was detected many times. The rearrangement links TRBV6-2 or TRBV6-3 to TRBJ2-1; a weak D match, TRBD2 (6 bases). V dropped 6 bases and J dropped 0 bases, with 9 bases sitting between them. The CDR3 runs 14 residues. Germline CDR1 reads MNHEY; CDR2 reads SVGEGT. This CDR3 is CASSSSDSYNEQFF. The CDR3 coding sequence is TGTGCCAGCAGCTCTAGCGACTCCTACAATGAGCAGTTCTTC.